This T cell receptor beta chain was observed in a study of cytomegalovirus exposure and HLA in healthy donors. Measured with immunoSEQ multiplex PCR; TCRdb has only the in-frame clones, and not every one. This table has a few hundred thousand clones, 87% appearing once. J lost 4 bases, V lost 6 bases, and 8 bases had no gene match. The CDR3 contains 15 residues. Germline V gene sequence: CDR1 MGHRA, CDR2 YSYEKL. Sequenced material: PBMCs. The source of this sequence is a man aged 18 to 30 in good health and CMV-seropositive. The chain couples TRBV4-1 to TRBJ1-2; 10 bases agree with TRBD1. The chain's CDR3 is CASSAGTGVRYGYTF. CDR3 DNA: TGCGCCAGCAGTGCCGGGACAGGGGTACGCTATGGCTACACCTTC.